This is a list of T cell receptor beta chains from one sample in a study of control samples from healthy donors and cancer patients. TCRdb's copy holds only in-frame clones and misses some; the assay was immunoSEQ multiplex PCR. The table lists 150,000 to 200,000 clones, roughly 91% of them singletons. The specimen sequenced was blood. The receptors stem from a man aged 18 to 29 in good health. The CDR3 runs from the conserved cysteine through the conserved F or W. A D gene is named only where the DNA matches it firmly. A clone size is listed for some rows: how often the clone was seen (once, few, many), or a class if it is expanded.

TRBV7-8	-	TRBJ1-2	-	CASSLAGAGVGYGYTF	TGTGCCAGCAGCTTAGCGGGGGCGGGGGTCGGCTATGGCTACACCTTC
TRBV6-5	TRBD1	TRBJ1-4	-	CASRRDRAVNEKLFF	TGTGCCAGCAGGCGGGACAGGGCCGTTAATGAAAAACTGTTTTTT
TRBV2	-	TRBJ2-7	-	CASRSGSNSYEQYF	TGTGCCAGCAGATCAGGGTCCAACTCCTACGAGCAGTACTTC
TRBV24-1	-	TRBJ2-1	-	CATSDLENTSYNEQFF	TGTGCCACCAGTGATTTGGAGAATACCTCCTACAATGAGCAGTTCTTC
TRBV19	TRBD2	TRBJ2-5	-	CASTRGGANQETQYF	TGTGCCAGTACCCGGGGAGGGGCTAACCAAGAGACCCAGTACTTC
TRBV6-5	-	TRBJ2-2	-	CASSYIGGETGELFF	TGTGCCAGCAGTTATATCGGGGGAGAAACCGGGGAGCTGTTTTTT
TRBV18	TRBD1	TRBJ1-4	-	CASSPARQGGEKLFF	TGTGCCAGCTCGCCCGCCCGACAGGGTGGTGAAAAACTGTTTTTT
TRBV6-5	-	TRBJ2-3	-	CASSYSRDTDTQYF	TGTGCCAGCAGTTACTCGAGGGACACAGATACGCAGTATTTT
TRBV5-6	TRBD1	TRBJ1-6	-	CASSLYRGSSYNSPLHF	TGTGCCAGCAGCTTGTACAGGGGGAGCTCCTATAATTCACCCCTCCACTTT
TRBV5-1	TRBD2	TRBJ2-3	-	CASSNGLAADTQYF	TGCGCCAGCTCCAACGGACTAGCGGCAGATACGCAGTATTTT
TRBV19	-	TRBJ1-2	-	CASRPGASYGYTF	TGTGCCAGCCGGCCGGGGGCCTCTTATGGCTACACCTTC
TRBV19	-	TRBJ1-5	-	CASSAGHLYSNQPQHF	TGTGCCAGTAGTGCCGGACATCTCTATAGCAATCAGCCCCAGCATTTT
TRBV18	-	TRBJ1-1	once	CASLAEAGTEAFF	TGTGCCAGCTTAGCTGAGGCGGGCACTGAAGCTTTCTTT
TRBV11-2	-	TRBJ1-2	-	CASSPTAAKYGYTF	TGTGCCAGCAGCCCGACGGCCGCTAAGTATGGCTACACCTTC
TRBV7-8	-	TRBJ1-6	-	CASSLLQFSPLHF	TGTGCCAGCAGCTTACTGCAGTTCTCACCCCTCCACTTT
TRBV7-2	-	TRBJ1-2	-	CASSLGGGNYGYTF	TGTGCCAGCAGCTTAGGTGGGGGAAACTATGGCTACACCTTC
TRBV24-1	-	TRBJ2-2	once	CATSDLRKGGELFF	TGTGCCACCAGTGATTTGCGGAAGGGCGGGGAGCTGTTTTTT
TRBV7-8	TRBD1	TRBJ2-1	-	CASSAGQGFHNEQFF	TGTGCCAGCAGCGCAGGACAGGGGTTCCACAATGAGCAGTTCTTC